These 9 T cell receptor beta chains were sequenced from one sample in a study of T cells in Graves' hyperthyroidism and ophthalmopathy. TCR beta CDR3 regions were amplified from RNA. Initially, a first-round RT-PCR of the TCR CDR3 employed the HTBI primer set. TCRdb processed the multiplex PCR reads anew with MiXCR; each CDR3 protein has one entry. The sample records around 340,000 distinct CDR3 sequences, 15% to 20% being singletons. Sequencing was done on a sample of blood. The receptors were sampled from a middle-aged woman with Graves' ophthalmopathy.

There are many counts of this clonotype. The chain uses TRBV6-2 or TRBV6-3 and TRBJ2-5, with D maybe TRBD2 (6 bases). CDR1 is MNHEY, CDR2 SVGEGT, per germline. The CDR3 loop spans 16 amino acids. V was clipped by 5 bases and J by 3 bases, with 19 bases between them. CDR3: CASSDEYLANKETQYF. The CDR3 DNA is TGTGCCAGCAGTGACGAATATCTAGCGAATAAAGAGACCCAGTACTTC.

The CDR3 loop reads CASKDTKTNTEAFF. Here the CDR3 DNA reads TGTGCCAGCAAAGACACCAAAACGAACACTGAAGCTTTCTTT. The chain uses TRBV28 and TRBJ1-1, with D uncertain. CDR1 MDHEN and CDR2 SYDVKM come from the germline V gene. The CDR3 totals 14 residues. The V and J ends lost 7 bases and 1 base respectively, with 13 bases between them.

This clonotype was counted at least ten times. The chain joins TRBV28 to TRBJ2-7, with TRBD1 identical over 7 bases. There are 16 residues in the CDR3. CDR1 is MDHEN and CDR2 is SYDVKM in the germline V gene. The junction had 11 bases not matched to a gene; V was cut back by 6 bases and J by 0 bases. CDR3 sequence: CASRRQGYSPSYEQYF. The DNA for the CDR3 is TGTGCCAGCAGGCGACAGGGATATTCCCCCTCCTACGAGCAGTACTTC.

In its sample, this clonotype was seen many times. V usage is TRBV7-3 and J usage is TRBJ1-6; unclear D gene. Trimming shortened V by 5 bases and J by 8 bases, and 16 bases separated the two germline ends. CDR3 length: 15 residues. Germline CDR1 reads SGHTA; CDR2 reads FQGTGA. The CDR3 DNA reads as TGTGCCAGCAGCCGCTACACGCAGGAGGATTCACCCCTCCACTTT. This translates into CASSRYTQEDSPLHF.

This clonotype showed up many times. The chain links TRBV11-2 to TRBJ2-5, with TRBD1 as a possible D gene (6 bases). V was pared by 2 bases and J by 1 base, with 11 bases between. The length of the CDR3 is 15 residues. Germline CDR1 is SGHAT and CDR2 is FQNNGV. In nucleotides, the CDR3 is TGTGCCAGCAGCTTATACCAGGGGCTCCAAGAGACCCAGTACTTC. Translated: CASSLYQGLQETQYF. Variable domain in full (rest from reference TRBV11-2 and TRBJ2-5): EAGVAQSPRYKIIEKRQSVAFWCNPISGHATLYWYQQILGQGPKLLIQFQNNGVVDDSQLPKDRFSAERLKGVDSTLKIQPAKLEDSAVYLCASSLYQGLQETQYFGPGTRLLVL.

This clonotype has at least ten counts. J is TRBJ2-4 and V is TRBV3-1; no reliable D call. The CDR3 runs 16 residues. Trimming cost V 1 base and J 3 bases, with 13 bases left between them. CDR1 and CDR2 (germline): LGHDT, YNNKEL (reference sequence). This CDR3 reads CASSQGRGGIKNIQYF. CDR3 bases: TGTGCCAGCAGCCAAGGGCGCGGTGGGATCAAAAACATTCAGTACTTC.

At least ten counts were recorded for this clonotype. This chain joins TRBV7-2 and TRBJ2-7, with 7 bases aligning to TRBD2. Germline CDR1 SGHTA, CDR2 FQGNSA. J gave up 4 bases and V 0 bases, and 3 bases lay outside the gene matches. This CDR3 is 14 amino acids long. Here the CDR3 DNA reads TGTGCCAGCAGCTTAGCGGGAGGGGATTACGAGCAGTACTTC. Its translation: CASSLAGGDYEQYF.

Points on this clonotype: A much more abundant neighbour one base away suggests this may be a read error. V usage is TRBV7-2 and J usage is TRBJ1-3; D uncertain. This CDR3 has 14 residues. Germline CDR1 SGHTA, CDR2 FQGNSA. CDR3 nucleotides: TGTGCCAGCAGCCTAGATTATTCTGGAAACACCACATATTTT. It translates to CASSLDYSGNTTYF.

V and J are TRBV6-1 and TRBJ1-1, with D possibly TRBD1 on 6 matching bases. The CDR3 extends over 16 amino acids. V gave up 6 bases and J gave up 5 bases, with 22 bases separating them. Looked up from germline, CDR1 is MNHNS and CDR2 is SASEGT. This CDR3 reads CASSRGQSREWTEAFF. CDR3 bases: TGTGCCAGCAGCCGAGGACAGTCCCGGGAGTGGACTGAAGCTTTCTTT.